This is a list of T cell receptor beta chains from one sample in a study of immune characterization of retroperitoneal liposarcoma. TCRdb ran MiXCR on the PCR reads and lists one entry per CDR3 protein. The profile shows 12,000 or so distinct CDR3 sequences, about 26% of them singletons. The sample was tumor tissue. The source is a female donor with retroperitoneal liposarcoma. The CDR3 runs from the conserved cysteine through the conserved F or W. The D gene is left open where the match is weak. The size field is filled for only some rows; it gives once, few, many or a size class.

clone size,D gene,J gene,V gene,CDR3 DNA,CDR3 protein
-,TRBD1,TRBJ1-6,TRBV12-3/TRBV12-4,TGTGCCAGCAGTTTAAGGGGGCAATCACCCCTCCACTTT,CASSLRGQSPLHF
many,TRBD2,TRBJ2-7,TRBV6-1,TGTGCCAGCAGTTCGCTAGCGGGGGGGCCAGCCGACAATGAGCAGTACTTC,CASSSLAGGPADNEQYF
many,-,TRBJ2-5,TRBV25-1,TGTGCCAGCAGCGTAAAAGGGGCAGTGGGAGAGACCCAGTACTTC,CASSVKGAVGETQYF
many,TRBD1,TRBJ1-1,TRBV11-1,TGTGCCAGCAGCCCTGGACAGGGGAGCACTGAAGCTTTCTTT,CASSPGQGSTEAFF
few,-,TRBJ2-1,TRBV6-1,TGTGCCAGCACCTTTGACAGACATTCCGAGCAGTTCTTC,CASTFDRHSEQFF
-,-,TRBJ2-3,TRBV9,TGTGCCAGCAGCGCGCGAGAAGGGACTAGCACAGATACGCAGTATTTT,CASSAREGTSTDTQYF
many,-,TRBJ2-7,TRBV6-1,TGTGCCAGCAGTGCCGGACAGTCGTTTTCCTACGAGCAGTACTTC,CASSAGQSFSYEQYF
few,TRBD1,TRBJ1-4,TRBV11-3,TGTGCCAGCAGCCCTCCGGGACAGGGGATAAATGAAAAACTGTTTTTT,CASSPPGQGINEKLFF
few,-,TRBJ2-4,TRBV12-3/TRBV12-4,TGTGCCAGCAGTTTAGGGGTAAGAAATGAGCAGTACTTC,CASSLGVRNEQYF
-,TRBD2,TRBJ2-7,TRBV28,TGTGCCAGCAGCTCCGCGGGACTAGGGGTCTACGAGCAGTACTTC,CASSSAGLGVYEQYF
-,TRBD2,TRBJ2-1,TRBV24-1,TGTGCCACCAGTGAAGTAGGGCGGGAGGGTATCAATGAGCAGTTCTTC,CATSEVGREGINEQFF
medium-sized,TRBD2,TRBJ2-1,TRBV6-1,TGTGCCAGCAAGAAGGGACTAGCGGAGAACTACGAGCAGTTCTTC,CASKKGLAENYEQFF
-,TRBD1,TRBJ2-1,TRBV7-6,TGTGCTAGCAGCCAGGACAGGTTCGGTGAGCAGTTCTTC,CASSQDRFGEQFF
-,-,TRBJ2-4,TRBV10-2,TGCGCCAGCAGTGAGGGACAGAGAAAGCAGTACTTC,CASSEGQRKQYF
medium-sized,-,TRBJ2-1,TRBV27,TGTGCCAGCAGCGTGCAAAGGAATCGGAATGAGCAGTTCTTC,CASSVQRNRNEQFF
-,-,TRBJ2-5,TRBV27,TGTGCCAGCAGTTGGGTTTCGGGAGAGACCCAGTACTTC,CASSWVSGETQYF
few,TRBD1,TRBJ1-2,TRBV6-1,TGTGCCAGCAGGGACAGGGAAAGGGATGGCTACACCTTC,CASRDRERDGYTF
medium-sized,-,TRBJ2-7,TRBV7-8,TGTGCCAGCGCGGGACACCGTTCCTACGAGCAGTACTTC,CASAGHRSYEQYF
-,-,TRBJ2-7,TRBV12-3/TRBV12-4,TGTGCCAGCAGTCCCGGTTCGGGACCTGACAATGAGCAGTACTTC,CASSPGSGPDNEQYF
medium-sized,TRBD1,TRBJ2-7,TRBV11-2,TGTGCCAGCAGCTTTCGTTCCGGGACAGGGACCTACGAGCAGTACTTC,CASSFRSGTGTYEQYF
-,TRBD1,TRBJ2-1,TRBV6-1,TGTGCCAGCAGTGAAGATGAGACAGGGGGAGGGGATGAGCAGTTCTTC,CASSEDETGGGDEQFF
-,TRBD1,TRBJ2-7,TRBV18,TGTGCCAGCTCCCCCGACAGGGAGCCCTTGGCCTACGAGCAGTACTTC,CASSPDREPLAYEQYF
many,TRBD2,TRBJ2-3,TRBV6-4,TGTGCCAGCAGTAGGACTAGCCCAGATACGCAGTATTTT,CASSRTSPDTQYF
few,TRBD1,TRBJ2-7,TRBV6-1,TGTGCCAGCACTCGGGGTGGGACAGGGGTTTACGAGCAGTACTTC,CASTRGGTGVYEQYF
medium-sized,TRBD1,TRBJ2-5,TRBV6-1,TGTGCCAGCAGTGAGTCAGGGGGCATAGAGACCCAGTACTTC,CASSESGGIETQYF
many,TRBD1,TRBJ2-7,TRBV6-1,TGTGCCAGCCAACGGGGACAGTCCTACGAGCAGTACTTC,CASQRGQSYEQYF
-,TRBD1,TRBJ2-1,TRBV28,TGTGCCAGCAGTTTTACCCCTTCGAACAGGGGGCGGTGGGGATCCTACAATGAGCAGTTCTTC,CASSFTPSNRGRWGSYNEQFF
many,-,TRBJ2-6,TRBV6-1,TGTGCCAGCAGTGACCTCCCTGGGGCCAACGTCCTGACTTTC,CASSDLPGANVLTF
few,-,TRBJ2-2,TRBV10-1,TGCGCCAGCAGTGGTTACGGGAACACCGGGGAGCTGTTTTTT,CASSGYGNTGELFF
many,TRBD2,TRBJ2-1,TRBV7-6,TGTGCCAGCAGCTTCGGACTGAGTGGGGGGGAGACCCAGTTCTTC,CASSFGLSGGETQFF
-,-,TRBJ2-1,TRBV6-8,TGTGCCAGCAGACGCCGACTAGGAGGCGACAATGAGCAGTTCTTC,CASRRRLGGDNEQFF
-,-,TRBJ2-2,TRBV7-8,TGTGCCAGCAGCTTAACTGGGGGGTTTAACACCGGGGAGCTGTTTTTT,CASSLTGGFNTGELFF
-,-,TRBJ2-2,TRBV6-1,TGTGCCAGCAGAACCCGGGGGATAAGCAGCACCGGGGAGCTGTTTTTT,CASRTRGISSTGELFF
many,-,TRBJ2-7,TRBV6-6,TGTGCCAGCAGTTACTCGGGGTGGTACGAGCAGTACTTC,CASSYSGWYEQYF